In this sample, the clone carrying this T cell receptor (beta chain) turned up once. Assay used: immunoSEQ multiplex PCR; TCRdb lists only in-frame clones, some missing. The repertoire consists of fewer than 70,000 clones, with about 90% occurring once and the leading ten covering 2% to 2.5%. From germline, CDR1 is SGDLS and CDR2 YYNGEE. There are 12 residues in the CDR3. Trimming shortened V by 4 bases and J by 5 bases, and 9 bases separated the two germline ends. The data were obtained in a study of blood T cell repertoires in COVID-19. Study information: Sites across the United States, Italy and Spain contributed samples from acute and convalescent COVID-19. In each case, the material was cDNA or gDNA derived from T cells, B-cell-depleted T cells, or PBMCs.

The chain combines TRBV9 with TRBJ1-2; TRBD1 is a possible D gene (6 bases). The sample taken for sequencing was peripheral blood. The sequence was collected from a human donor in a cohort sampled during active COVID-19. This CDR3 reads CASSSTGYGYTF. DNA of the CDR3: TGTGCCAGCAGCTCGACAGGTTATGGCTACACCTTC. The full variable domain, rest sourced from reference TRBV9 and TRBJ1-2, is DSGVTQTPKHLITATGQRVTLRCSPRSGDLSVYWYQQSLDQGLQFLIQYYNGEERAKGNILERFSAQQFPDLHSELNLSSLELGDSALYFCASSSTGYGYTFGSGTRLTVV.